This T cell receptor (beta chain) emerged from a study of coeliac disease. Overall study findings and caveats: TRB repertoires were largely private, with most amino acid sequences found in only one sample. Active celiac intraepithelial and lamina propria samples had lower TRB and TRG clonality than control samples.

Sequencing used one aliquot of roughly 510,000 cells per fraction. Some clones are missing from TCRdb's copy, which holds only in-frame ones; the method was immunoSEQ multiplex PCR. In the table there are over 4,000 clones, 62% of which are singletons. Worth noting for this clone: The target antigen is unknown.

There are 14 residues in the CDR3. CDR1 and CDR2 from the germline V gene are MDHEN and SYDVKM. After removal of 3 bases from V and 7 bases from J, the junction contained 4 bases not matched to a gene. The V and J genes are TRBV28 and TRBJ2-7; 12 nucleotides line up with TRBD2. This TCR came from a woman aged 18-29 years with active celiac disease. Sequenced input: intraepithelial lymphocytes from the gut. Here the CDR3 reads CASSFGLAGSEQYF. The CDR3 region has the DNA TGTGCCAGCAGTTTCGGACTAGCGGGAAGTGAGCAGTACTTC.